This entry concerns a single TCR beta chain. Antigen: not known. Sequencing used immunoSEQ multiplex PCR; TCRdb keeps in-frame clones, though not all of them. The sample has 1,600 or so clones, around 31% seen once. This entry comes from a study of T cells in localized non-small cell lung cancer. Overall study results and limits: Turning up in adjacent lung were a median about 61 of the top 100 tumor clones. T cell clonality was highest in uninvolved adjacent lung, above tumor. Prolonged overall survival went with higher T cell density in the blood.

Trimming pared 7 bases from V and 3 bases from J, leaving 15 bases between. Germline V gene data show CDR1 as SQVTM and CDR2 as ANQGSEA. This CDR3 comprises 14 residues. Adjacent lung lacking atypia came from at least 2 cm beyond the tumor margin. The sequences come from normal lung tissue next to the tumor, collected before any cancer treatment. The chain combines TRBV29-1 with TRBJ2-2, with D tentatively TRBD1 or TRBD2 (6 bases each). The source is a woman aged 35-75 years with stage I lung adenocarcinoma. The CDR3 DNA follows: TGCAGCGGTCGGGAGAGACAGGACACCGGGGAGCTGTTTTTT. It yields the protein CSGRERQDTGELFF.